The 30 T cell receptor beta chains in this list originate from one sample, sequenced in a study of blood T cell repertoires in COVID-19. Here immunoSEQ multiplex PCR was the method, and the copy in TCRdb shows in-frame clones only, minus some. In the table there are about 200,000 clones, more than 80% of which are singletons. Sequences were obtained from PBMCs or T cells enriched from blood (not recorded which). The receptors stem from a woman aged 18-35 years who had recovered from COVID-19.

The chain is built from TRBV19 and TRBJ1-1, with no clear D. Between the trimmed V and J ends, which lost 1 base and 5 bases, there was a span of 17 bases. CDR1 LNHDA and CDR2 SQIVND come from the germline V gene (reference sequence). CDR3 length: 16 amino acids. CDR3 bases: TGTGCCAGTAGTATAGTATGGTGGGAGGGTGTTACTGAAGCTTTCTTT. This codes for CASSIVWWEGVTEAFF.

The chain has TRBV5-1 and TRBJ2-4; 8 bases map to TRBD1. CDR3 length: 14 residues. V lost 2 bases to trimming and J lost 9 bases; unmatched junction nucleotides: 7. Germline V CDR1 and CDR2: SGHRS, YFSETQ. CDR3 in amino acids: CASSLDRGGGIQYF. The CDR3 bases are TGCGCCAGCAGCTTAGACAGGGGAGGCGGCATTCAGTACTTC.

The chain recombines TRBV9 with TRBJ1-1, with 8 bases lining up with TRBD1. This CDR3 has 14 residues. Germline CDR1 reads SGDLS; CDR2 reads YYNGEE. With 3 bases clipped from V and 4 bases from J, the junction kept 5 bases outside the gene matches. CDR3 DNA: TGTGCCAGCAGCGCAGGGGGCGCGGTCACTGAAGCTTTCTTT. This codes for CASSAGGAVTEAFF.

V and J are TRBV28 and TRBJ1-6; 8 positions agree with TRBD1. This CDR3 is built from 15 residues. Germline V gene sequence: CDR1 MDHEN, CDR2 SYDVKM. V lost 6 bases to trimming and J lost 5 bases; unmatched junction nucleotides: 6. In DNA form, the CDR3 reads TGTGCCAGCAGAAACAGGGGGACACATAATTCACCCCTCCACTTT. It translates to CASRNRGTHNSPLHF.

The CDR3 is CASGTTGRYLRGQYF. The CDR3 DNA sequence: TGTGCCAGCGGAACTACAGGGAGATACCTACGAGGGCAGTACTTC. The chain uses TRBV2 and TRBJ2-7, with a tentative D call TRBD1 (6 bases). This CDR3 comprises 15 residues. CDR1 SNHLY and CDR2 FYNNEI come from the germline V gene. V gave up 8 bases and J gave up 9 bases, with 26 bases separating them.

V gene TRBV4-1 combines with J gene TRBJ2-2; 8 bases fit TRBD1. The trim removed 3 bases at V and 4 bases at J, leaving 7 bases unmatched. Germline lookup yields CDR1 MGHRA and CDR2 YSYEKL. The CDR3 covers 16 residues. DNA of the CDR3: TGCGCCAGCAGCCAGCTCAGGGGGCGCGGCACCGGGGAGCTGTTTTTT. Residues: CASSQLRGRGTGELFF.

The chain employs TRBV6-1 and TRBJ1-6; D is unclear. Deletions cut 3 bases from V and 7 bases from J, with 7 bases between. Germline lookup yields CDR1 MNHNS and CDR2 SASEGT. The CDR3 has 13 residues. The CDR3 nucleotides read TGTGCCAGCAGTGACGGGGAAAATTCACCCCTCCACTTT. Translating gives CASSDGENSPLHF.

This chain joins TRBV13 and TRBJ1-1; D is uncertain. CDR3 length: 13 amino acids. The V end lost 2 bases, the J end lost 0 bases, and 4 bases lay between the germline ends. CDR1 is PRHDT and CDR2 is FYEKMQ in the germline V gene (reference sequence). CDR3 amino acids: CASSLRVNTEAFF. CDR3 in DNA: TGTGCCAGCAGCTTACGGGTGAACACTGAAGCTTTCTTT.

V usage is TRBV30 and J usage is TRBJ2-3; D may be TRBD1 (5 bases). V gave up 4 bases and J gave up 1 base, with 9 bases separating them. The germline V gene has CDR1 GTSNPN and CDR2 SVGIG (reference sequence). The CDR3 spans 13 residues. CDR3 nucleotide sequence: TGTGCCTGGACCCTAGGGGGCACAGATACGCAGTATTTT. Amino acids: CAWTLGGTDTQYF.

The chain links TRBV6-5 to TRBJ1-5; no reliable D call. Germline-derived CDR1 and CDR2 are MNHEY and SVGAGI. The CDR3 runs 14 residues. V was trimmed by 5 bases and J by 2 bases, leaving 10 bases between them. CDR3 residues: CASSPRRGNQPQHF. The DNA of the CDR3 is TGTGCCAGCAGTCCCCGGAGGGGCAATCAGCCCCAGCATTTT.

The chain combines TRBV6-5 with TRBJ1-1; TRBD1 matches 8 bases. Germline assignment: CDR1 MNHEY and CDR2 SVGAGI. V lost 6 bases, J lost 4 bases, and 7 bases stayed unmatched. CDR3 length: 14 amino acids. CDR3 loop: CASRRQGLGTEAFF. The DNA of the CDR3 is TGTGCCAGCAGGCGACAGGGGTTAGGCACTGAAGCTTTCTTT.

This chain connects TRBV7-6 to TRBJ1-3; D is possibly TRBD1 (6 bases). Trimming shortened V by 2 bases and J by 0 bases, and 11 bases separated the two germline ends. The CDR3 extends over 16 amino acids. CDR1 SGHVS and CDR2 FNYEAQ come from the germline V gene. The CDR3 region has the DNA TGTGCCAGCAGCTTAAATACAGGGAGCTCTGGAAACACCATATATTTT. This translates into CASSLNTGSSGNTIYF.

The chain recombines TRBV28 with TRBJ1-5, with TRBD1 matching over 10 bases. The CDR3 spans 15 residues. Looked up from germline, CDR1 is MDHEN and CDR2 is SYDVKM. The junction had 12 bases not matched to a gene; V was cut back by 10 bases and J by 6 bases. CDR3 DNA: TGTGCCACCCTTGGGGGGACAGGGGCTTTTCAGCCCCAGCATTTT. Its translation is CATLGGTGAFQPQHF.

The chain is built from TRBV30 and TRBJ1-6, with 8 bases that match TRBD1. The V and J ends lost 4 bases and 5 bases, in that order; junction bases with no gene match: 7. The CDR3 totals 15 residues. Looked up from germline, CDR1 is GTSNPN and CDR2 is SVGIG (reference sequence). The CDR3 is CAWTLAGGNNSPLHF. CDR3 bases: TGTGCCTGGACCCTTGCAGGGGGCAATAATTCACCCCTCCACTTT.

This sequence joins TRBV11-3 and TRBJ2-1; the D gene is possibly TRBD1 (5 bases). V was trimmed by 1 base and J by 3 bases, leaving 10 bases between them. CDR1 SGHNT and CDR2 YENEEA come from the germline V gene. The CDR3 is made up of 15 amino acids. The CDR3 protein is CASSLGSGRYNEQFF. Here the CDR3 DNA reads TGTGCCAGCAGCTTAGGTTCAGGGCGCTACAATGAGCAGTTCTTC.

V usage is TRBV5-1 and J usage is TRBJ1-2, with D possibly TRBD1 on 6 matching bases. The CDR3 runs to 14 residues. Germline CDR1 reads SGHRS; CDR2 reads YFSETQ. The germline V and J ends were trimmed by 0 bases and 4 bases, with 10 bases remaining between them. CDR3 residues: CASSLVRDTYGYTF. For the CDR3, the DNA is TGCGCCAGCAGCTTGGTCCGGGACACCTATGGCTACACCTTC.

This clone has a single count. The V gene is TRBV14, the J gene TRBJ2-2; 12 bases fit TRBD2. V shed 2 bases and J 6 bases; nucleotides not matched to a gene: 4. This CDR3 has 16 residues. Germline CDR1 is SGHDN and CDR2 is FVKESK. Here the CDR3 DNA reads TGTGCCAGCAGCCAACGGACTAGCGGGGCGGCCGGGGAGCTGTTTTTT. Protein product: CASSQRTSGAAGELFF.

The chain links TRBV7-9 to TRBJ2-2; 7 bases line up with TRBD1. Germline V gene data show CDR1 as SEHNR and CDR2 as FQNEAQ (reference sequence). The CDR3 is 16 residues long. Unmatched junction bases numbered 13, after V lost 5 bases and J lost 7 bases. Here the CDR3 DNA reads TGTGCCAGCAGCCTTACCGACAGGGAGAGTATCGGGGAGCTGTTTTTT. Protein sequence: CASSLTDRESIGELFF.

The chain carries TRBV3-1 (or the pseudogene TRBV3-2) and TRBJ1-5; D ambiguous. Germline CDR1 LGHDT, CDR2 YNNKEL (reference sequence). This CDR3 contains 14 residues. The V and J ends lost 0 bases and 4 bases respectively, with 7 bases between them. The CDR3 DNA follows: TGTGCCAGCAGCCAAGATGCCGGTAATCAGCCCCAGCATTTT. It translates to CASSQDAGNQPQHF.

CDR3 nucleotides: TGTGCCAGCAGGGGACAGGGCGAGGAGCTGTTTTTT. It codes for CASRGQGEELFF. The genes are TRBV3-1 (or the pseudogene TRBV3-2) and TRBJ2-2, with 9 bases lining up with TRBD1. Germline loops: CDR1 LGHDT, CDR2 YNNKEL (reference sequence). This CDR3 is built from 12 residues. The V segment lost 6 bases and the J segment 10 bases; nucleotides outside the gene matches: 3.

The rearrangement links TRBV29-1 to TRBJ1-2; possibly TRBD1 for D (6 bases). V was trimmed by 7 bases and J by 2 bases, leaving 14 bases between them. Germline CDR1 reads SQVTM; CDR2 reads ANQGSEA. CDR3 length: 13 amino acids. In DNA, the CDR3 is TGCAGCGCCGTTAGGACAGAGAACTATGGCTACACCTTC. It specifies CSAVRTENYGYTF.

J is TRBJ1-4 and V is TRBV19, with TRBD1 matching over 7 bases. The germline V gene encodes CDR1 LNHDA and CDR2 SQIVND (reference sequence). V was clipped by 7 bases and J by 7 bases; unmatched bases: 6. This CDR3 has 13 amino acids. The CDR3 protein is CASKDRTSEKLFF. In nucleotides, the CDR3 is TGTGCCAGTAAGGACAGGACTTCTGAAAAACTGTTTTTT.

The CDR3 here is CASGSWGGQTGELFF. The CDR3, as DNA: TGTGCCAGCGGCTCCTGGGGGGGGCAGACCGGGGAGCTGTTTTTT. The rearrangement joins TRBV28 to TRBJ2-2; a possible D gene is TRBD2 (7 bases). V shed 8 bases and J shed 5 bases, with 18 bases lying between them. The CDR3 is 15 amino acids. Germline V gene sequence: CDR1 MDHEN, CDR2 SYDVKM.

The rearrangement uses TRBV6-1 and TRBJ2-7; D ambiguous. The CDR3 has 13 amino acids. The germline CDR1 and CDR2 sequences are MNHNS and SASEGT. Trimming pared 3 bases from V and 3 bases from J, leaving 9 bases between. CDR3: CASSEVRNYEQYF. The CDR3 DNA is TGTGCCAGCAGTGAGGTGCGGAACTACGAGCAGTACTTC.

The chain combines TRBV27 with TRBJ1-1; D possibly corresponds to TRBD1 (6 bases). The CDR3 loop spans 13 amino acids. V shed 6 bases and J shed 0 bases, with 8 bases lying between them. Germline values: CDR1 MNHEY, CDR2 SMNVEV (reference sequence). CDR3 DNA: TGTGCCAGCAGCCAGGGGATGAACACTGAAGCTTTCTTT. Amino acids: CASSQGMNTEAFF.

On this clone: This specimen includes other DNA sequences encoding the same CDR3. This sequence joins TRBV5-1 and TRBJ2-1; 11 bases line up with TRBD2. CDR3 size: 15 residues. Germline CDR1 and CDR2: SGHRS and YFSETQ. V lost 1 base and J lost 7; bases outside the gene matches: 4. The CDR3 DNA reads TGCGCCAGCAGCTTGACTAGCGGGGGACTGAATGAGCAGTTCTTC. It encodes CASSLTSGGLNEQFF.

The rearrangement joins TRBV4-2 to TRBJ2-3, with TRBD2 identical over 11 bases. CDR3 length equals 15 residues. In germline, CDR1 is LGHNA, CDR2 YNFKEQ. V shed 4 bases, J shed 2 bases, and the junction held 2 bases outside the gene matches. In nucleotides, the CDR3 is TGTGCCAGCAGCCTGACTAGCGGGGCCACAGATACGCAGTATTTT. It translates to CASSLTSGATDTQYF.

V and J are TRBV7-9 and TRBJ2-5; tentative D call: TRBD2 (6 bases). Trimming took 0 bases from V and 3 from J, leaving 8 bases between them. The CDR3 runs 14 residues. Germline assignment: CDR1 SEHNR and CDR2 FQNEAQ (reference sequence). DNA of the CDR3: TGTGCCAGCAGCTTAGCCAGGGAGGAAGAGACCCAGTACTTC. Protein product: CASSLAREEETQYF.

The rearrangement joins TRBV27 to TRBJ1-5; TRBD1 is a possible D gene (5 bases). V dropped 0 bases and J dropped 2 bases, with 8 bases sitting between them. This CDR3 is built from 15 residues. Germline V gene lookup returns CDR1 MNHEY and CDR2 SMNVEV (reference sequence). CDR3 sequence: CASSLSGQRNQPQHF. The DNA of the CDR3 is TGTGCCAGCAGTTTATCGGGGCAGCGCAATCAGCCCCAGCATTTT.

V and J are TRBV29-1 and TRBJ1-2; the match to TRBD1 covers 12 bases. CDR3 size: 15 residues. The ends lost 7 bases at V and 8 bases at J; junction bases unmatched: 14. Per germline, CDR1 SQVTM and CDR2 ANQGSEA. As DNA, the CDR3 is TGCAGCGACCGGGACAGGGGGCCCCCAATCGGGGGCTACACCTTC. It specifies CSDRDRGPPIGGYTF.